This TCR beta chain was captured in a study of blood T cell repertoires in COVID-19. Cohort 3 recovered donors had two negative PCRs, clearance, or symptom resolution. The CDR3 runs 12 residues. Per germline, CDR1 GTSNPN and CDR2 SVGIG (reference sequence). Trimming stripped 3 bases from V and 5 bases from J, with 11 bases between. Clones were sequenced by immunoSEQ multiplex PCR, and TCRdb holds only the in-frame ones, with some missing. The repertoire includes about 150,000 clones, around 86% of them detected once, and roughly 4.3% sits in the top ten. The specimen sequenced was PBMCs or T cells enriched from blood (not recorded which). The sequence was collected from a man aged 45-65 years who had recovered from COVID-19. The chain employs TRBV30 and TRBJ2-7; D possibly corresponds to TRBD1 (5 bases). The CDR3 is CAWSWQGNEQYV. CDR3 DNA sequence: TGTGCCTGGAGCTGGCAGGGAAACGAGCAGTACGTC.